These 15 T cell receptor beta chains were all obtained from the same sample, sequenced in a study of T cells after yellow fever vaccination. TCRdb independently ran MiXCR on the 5' RACE reads; one entry per CDR3 protein. Among around 40,000 distinct CDR3 sequences listed, roughly 7% were seen once. Material: CD8+ T cells not binding an NS4B(214-222) dextramer, sorted from PBMCs, obtained 45 days after the yellow fever booster vaccination. These receptors were collected from a man aged 25 to 45 who received the YFV17D yellow fever vaccine.

There are many counts of this clonotype. The J gene is TRBJ2-1, the V gene TRBV5-6, with 7 bases identical to TRBD2. CDR1 SGHDT and CDR2 YYEEEE come from the germline V gene. CDR3 length equals 14 residues. V trimming: 4 bases; J trimming: 8 bases; junction bases outside the gene matches: 9. The CDR3 nucleotides are TGTGCCAGCAGCCTGCCGGGGGGATACTATGAGCAGTTCTTC. This gives the protein CASSLPGGYYEQFF.

The sample holds many counts of this clonotype. This chain links TRBV12-3 or TRBV12-4 with TRBJ2-7; possibly TRBD2 for D (6 bases). This CDR3 has 12 amino acids. The V gene lost 3 bases and the J gene lost 5 bases, with 8 bases spanning the gap. CDR3 protein: CASSFGGDEQYF. The CDR3 DNA reads TGTGCCAGCAGTTTTGGCGGGGACGAGCAGTACTTC.

This clonotype has ten or more counts. V gene TRBV27 combines with J gene TRBJ2-2, with a weak D call TRBD2 (5 bases). V lost 3 bases and J 5 bases, leaving 13 bases between the germline ends. Germline V gene lookup returns CDR1 MNHEY and CDR2 SMNVEV (reference sequence). The length of the CDR3 is 15 residues. DNA for the CDR3: TGTGCCAGCAGTTTTGGAGGACCGGGTACCGGGGAGCTGTTTTTT. Protein product: CASSFGGPGTGELFF.

This clonotype was detected ten times or more. V usage is TRBV10-1 and J usage is TRBJ2-1; 8 bases map to TRBD2. Trimming took 6 bases from V and 8 from J; bases not matched to a gene: 9. CDR3 length: 14 amino acids. Germline V gene data show CDR1 as WNHNN and CDR2 as SYGVQD (reference sequence). CDR3 DNA sequence: TGCGCCAGCAGCCAGACTAGCGTAGTTGATGAGCAGTTCTTC. Amino acids: CASSQTSVVDEQFF.

In regard to this clonotype: With a much larger clone just one base away, this may be a read error. The genes are TRBV20-1 and TRBJ2-3; D ambiguous. CDR1 and CDR2 from the germline V gene are DFQATT and SNEGSKA (reference sequence). CDR3 size: 14 residues. CDR3: CGASLRHSTDTQYF. The CDR3 nucleotides are TGCGGTGCTTCCCTAAGACACAGCACAGATACGCAGTATTTT.

A word on this clonotype: This may come from a read error, since a much larger clone is one base off. The V call is TRBV12-3 or TRBV12-4, the J call TRBJ2-5, with 7 bases identical to TRBD2. The CDR3 is 15 amino acids. CDR3 loop: CSSSRGTTLGETQYF. CDR3 sequence (DNA): TGTTCCAGCAGCCGTGGGACTACACTCGGAGAGACCCAGTACTTC.

This clonotype was observed at least ten times. V and J are TRBV20-1 and TRBJ2-1; 7 bases line up with TRBD2. The CDR3 is made up of 13 amino acids. CDR1 is DFQATT, CDR2 SNEGSKA, per germline (reference sequence). CDR3 DNA: TGCAGCGCACTAGCGCTATCCTACAATGAGCAGTTCTTC. Protein product: CSALALSYNEQFF.

This clonotype was seen at least ten times. The J gene is TRBJ2-7, the V gene TRBV4-3, with D hard to call. The CDR3 is 14 residues long. CDR1 is LGHNA, CDR2 YSLEER, per germline. The V gene lost 0 bases and the J gene lost 3 bases, with 9 bases spanning the gap. CDR3 coding DNA: TGCGCCAGCAGCCAAGAGGATCAAGGCTACGAGCAGTACTTC. As protein: CASSQEDQGYEQYF.

This clonotype was recorded at least ten times. The chain employs TRBV29-1 and TRBJ2-1; 14 bases are shared with TRBD2. Trimming cost V 3 bases and J 10 bases; bases outside gene matches: 8. The germline V gene encodes CDR1 SQVTM and CDR2 ANQGSEA. The CDR3 covers 15 residues. CDR3 sequence reads: CSVELGLAGAVEQFF. CDR3 DNA sequence: TGCAGCGTTGAGCTGGGACTAGCGGGAGCAGTGGAGCAGTTCTTC.

CDR3 loop: CASSHGLSTGGPTDTQYF. CDR3 DNA sequence: TGTGCCAGCAGCCATGGGCTCAGTACAGGAGGACCCACAGATACGCAGTATTTT. The gene calls are TRBV11-3 and TRBJ2-3, with D possibly being TRBD1 or TRBD2 (5 bases each). V gave up 5 bases and J gave up 2 bases, with 23 bases separating them. CDR3 length equals 18 residues. In germline, CDR1 is SGHNT, CDR2 YENEEA.

This clonotype was detected many times. This chain's CDR3 is CSCQLETQYF. CDR3 DNA sequence: TGCAGTTGCCAGTTGGAGACCCAGTACTTC. This chain uses TRBV20-1 with TRBJ2-5; the D is unclear. The CDR3 covers 10 residues. CDR1 is DFQATT and CDR2 is SNEGSKA in the germline V gene (reference sequence). V shed 8 bases and J shed 5 bases, with 9 bases lying between them.

In its sample, this clonotype was seen many times. The chain uses TRBV21-1 and TRBJ2-1; the table gives TRBD1 as D, unverified against the DNA. TRBV21-1 counts as a pseudogene. CDR3 length: 16 amino acids. CDR3 residues: CASSKPGGLPYNEQFF. CDR3 DNA sequence: TGTGCCAGCAGCAAACCAGGGGGTCTTCCCTACAATGAGCAGTTCTTC.

There are many counts of this clonotype. The chain links TRBV7-2 to TRBJ2-3; 7 positions match TRBD2. From germline, CDR1 is SGHTA and CDR2 FQGNSA. This CDR3 is 16 amino acids long. Germline trimming cut 4 bases from V and 0 bases from J; bases unmatched to any gene: 7. CDR3 nucleotide sequence: TGTGCCAGCAGCTCACTAGCGTTTACTAGCACAGATACGCAGTATTTT. Translating it yields CASSSLAFTSTDTQYF. Using reference TRBV7-2 and TRBJ2-3 for the parts outside the CDR3, the full variable domain is GAGVSQSPSNKVTEKGKDVELRCDPISGHTALYWYRQSLGQGLEFLIYFQGNSAPDKSGLPSDRFSAERTGGSVSTLTIQRTQQEDSAVYLCASSSLAFTSTDTQYFGPGTRLTVL.

This clonotype has a count of ten or more. This sequence joins TRBV20-1 and TRBJ1-3; D may be TRBD1 (5 bases). CDR1 and CDR2 (germline): DFQATT, SNEGSKA (reference sequence). The CDR3 is made up of 16 amino acids. V lost 1 base to trimming and J lost 4 bases, with 17 bases between them. CDR3 bases: TGCAGTGCTAGAGGTTCGGGCCCCTGGGACGGAAACACCATATATTTT. Translated: CSARGSGPWDGNTIYF.

This clonotype was counted many times. The chain recombines TRBV29-1 with TRBJ1-2; a possible D gene is TRBD1 (5 bases). V was clipped by 4 bases and J by 10 bases, with 16 bases between them. The CDR3 spans 12 residues. Germline V gives CDR1 SQVTM, CDR2 ANQGSEA. As DNA, the CDR3 is TGCAGCGTTGCGGAGGGGTCTGGAGACTACACCTTC. Translation: CSVAEGSGDYTF.